One sample yielded the 9 T cell receptor beta chains listed below, sequenced in a study of T-cell memory formation after mild COVID-19. TCRdb reprocessed the 5' RACE reads via MiXCR and lists one record per CDR3 protein. The repertoire has around 90,000 distinct CDR3 sequences, about 13% of them found once; the top ten carry about 26%. The sample was PBMCs or a T cell subset sorted from them (not recorded which). These receptors originate from an adult woman who had mild COVID-19 (a few samples of this study predate the infection). Cell type and time point are not known.

The rearrangement links TRBV12-3 or TRBV12-4 to TRBJ2-3; maybe TRBD2 (6 bases). The germline V and J ends were trimmed by 3 bases and 4 bases, with 8 bases remaining between them. The CDR3 sequence is 13 residues long. CDR3 DNA: TGTGCCAGCAGTTTGGCTAGCGCAGATACGCAGTATTTT. It codes for CASSLASADTQYF.

The table lists this clonotype with a few counts. This CDR3 is CASSMTGTVSEQYF. Written as DNA, the CDR3 is TGTGCCAGTAGTATGACCGGGACAGTGAGCGAGCAGTACTTC. The V call is TRBV19, the J call TRBJ2-7, with 7 nucleotides matching TRBD1. V trimming: 3 bases; J trimming: 6 bases; junction bases outside the gene matches: 8. The CDR3 contains 14 residues. CDR1 and CDR2 from the germline V gene are LNHDA and SQIVND (reference sequence).

The chain combines TRBV9 with TRBJ2-1; 8 bases match TRBD1. Germline V gene sequence: CDR1 SGDLS, CDR2 YYNGEE. This CDR3 is built from 16 residues. The V and J ends lost 3 bases and 2 bases, in that order; junction bases with no gene match: 7. CDR3 region: CASSGSDRGPYNEQFF. The CDR3 DNA reads as TGTGCCAGCAGCGGGTCTGACAGGGGTCCCTACAATGAGCAGTTCTTC.

This clonotype was observed a handful of times. The rearrangement links TRBV24-1 to TRBJ2-2; tentative D call: TRBD2 (6 bases). The CDR3 runs 14 residues. Trimming cost V 7 bases and J 1 base, with 9 bases left between them. Germline V gene sequence: CDR1 KGHDR, CDR2 SFDVKD. This CDR3 is CATSERVNTGELFF. The CDR3 DNA sequence: TGTGCCACCAGCGAGCGGGTGAACACCGGGGAGCTGTTTTTT.

This clonotype was recorded a few times. The J gene is TRBJ2-7, the V gene TRBV10-3; 7 positions agree with TRBD1. The germline V gene encodes CDR1 ENHRY and CDR2 SYGVKD. Trimming took 2 bases from V and 5 from J; bases not matched to a gene: 12. The CDR3 loop spans 16 amino acids. The CDR3: CAISEPDRLPLNEQYF. CDR3 coding DNA: TGTGCCATCAGTGAGCCGGACAGGCTACCTCTGAACGAGCAGTACTTC.

This clonotype appeared a few times. The chain employs TRBV7-9 and TRBJ2-7, with D perhaps assigned TRBD1 or TRBD2 (5 bases each). Germline V lookup: CDR1 SEHNR, CDR2 FQNEAQ (reference sequence). The CDR3 length is 13 residues. Deletions cut 1 base from V and 5 bases from J, with 9 bases between. CDR3 region: CASSLVGVHEQYF. The CDR3 DNA reads TGTGCCAGCAGCTTAGTGGGGGTGCACGAGCAGTACTTC.

This clonotype appeared many times. J is TRBJ2-7 and V is TRBV6-5, with 9 bases matching TRBD2. V dropped 8 bases and J dropped 7; count of bases not matched to a gene: 15. The CDR3 is made up of 15 amino acids. CDR1 is MNHEY and CDR2 is SVGAGI in the germline V gene. CDR3 coding DNA: TGTGCCAGCGGAATTCTAGCGGGATCTATGCGGGAGCAGTACTTC. This codes for CASGILAGSMREQYF.

The chain joins TRBV29-1 to TRBJ2-3; weak D call: TRBD2 (7 bases). From germline, CDR1 is SQVTM and CDR2 ANQGSEA. V was shortened by 7 bases and J by 0 bases, with 11 bases between the two germline ends. This CDR3 region has 13 residues. The CDR3 reads CSEGGASTDTQYF. The CDR3, as DNA: TGCAGCGAGGGGGGGGCGAGCACAGATACGCAGTATTTT.

The chain uses TRBV4-1 and TRBJ2-1, with D perhaps assigned TRBD1 or TRBD2 (5 bases each). The CDR3 totals 11 residues. V gave up 3 bases and J gave up 12 bases, with 9 bases separating them. Per the germline V gene, CDR1 is MGHRA and CDR2 is YSYEKL. CDR3 region: CASSHRGRQFF. The CDR3 DNA follows: TGCGCCAGCAGCCACCGGGGCAGGCAGTTCTTC.